These 17 T cell receptor beta chains were sequenced from one sample in a study of response to subunit inactivated influenza vaccine. TCRdb re-called the RT-PCR reads with MiXCR, one entry per CDR3 protein. The profile shows about 170,000 distinct CDR3 sequences, approximately 11% of them singletons. Sequences were derived from CD8+ T cells sorted from PBMCs, sampled approximately 25 months after vaccination. These receptors came from a man aged 50-75 years who received an inactivated influenza vaccine.

This chain links TRBV20-1 with TRBJ2-5, with D unclear. Germline lookup yields CDR1 DFQATT and CDR2 SNEGSKA (reference sequence). Between the trimmed V and J ends, which lost 1 base and 4 bases, there was a span of 10 bases. This CDR3 is built from 13 residues. CDR3 coding DNA: TGCAGTGCTAGAGGACCAGGACGAGAGACCCAGTACTTC. This encodes CSARGPGRETQYF.

This chain links TRBV28 with TRBJ2-7; D may correspond to TRBD1 or TRBD2 (5 bases each). Trimming shortened V by 4 bases and J by 6 bases, and 13 bases separated the two germline ends. Per the germline V gene, CDR1 is MDHEN and CDR2 is SYDVKM. The CDR3 is 13 amino acids. The CDR3 loop reads CASSYYSGREQYF. CDR3 DNA sequence: TGTGCCAGCAGTTATTACTCGGGACGCGAGCAGTACTTC.

This clonotype was seen ten or more times. The CDR3 region is CASSLVPNEQYF. CDR3 bases: TGTGCCAGCAGCTTAGTACCCAACGAGCAGTACTTC. This sequence joins TRBV11-2 and TRBJ2-7; the D is unclear. The CDR3 loop spans 12 amino acids. Germline V gene data show CDR1 as SGHAT and CDR2 as FQNNGV. V gave up 1 base and J gave up 5 bases, with 6 bases separating them.

This clonotype was counted many times. The chain is built from TRBV7-9 and TRBJ2-7; maybe TRBD2 (5 bases). The CDR3 length is 16 residues. Germline CDR1 is SEHNR and CDR2 is FQNEAQ (reference sequence). The V end was cut by 5 bases, the J end by 1 base, with 18 bases between. The CDR3 here is CASSPDMNSASYEQYF. In nucleotides, the CDR3 is TGTGCCAGCAGCCCCGATATGAATAGCGCGTCCTACGAGCAGTACTTC.

CDR3 region: CASSVGGIAYEQYF. Written as DNA, the CDR3 is TGTGCCAGCAGCGTAGGGGGGATTGCCTACGAGCAGTACTTC. The V and J genes are TRBV9 and TRBJ2-7; D assignment may be TRBD1 or TRBD2 (5 bases each). V dropped 0 bases and J dropped 2 bases, with 9 bases sitting between them. The germline CDR1 and CDR2 sequences are SGDLS and YYNGEE. The CDR3 is 14 residues long.

The chain has TRBV9 and TRBJ2-7; possibly TRBD1 for D (6 bases). The CDR3 has 13 amino acids. Germline V gene sequence: CDR1 SGDLS, CDR2 YYNGEE. V was cut by 3 bases and J by 1 base, with 8 bases left in between. CDR3 region: CASSETGSYEQYF. CDR3 nucleotides: TGTGCCAGCAGCGAAACAGGGTCCTACGAGCAGTACTTC.

The V gene is TRBV28, the J gene TRBJ2-7; 9 positions match TRBD2. The V gene end was trimmed by 4 bases and the J gene end by 6 bases; junction bases not matched to a gene: 10. Germline V CDR1 and CDR2: MDHEN, SYDVKM. CDR3 length equals 15 residues. The CDR3 nucleotides read TGTGCCAGCAGTTCCCTGGCGGGAGGGAGAATCGAGCAGTACTTC. It codes for CASSSLAGGRIEQYF.

At least ten counts were recorded for this clonotype. CDR3 amino acids: CASSLGSAEAFF. As DNA, the CDR3 is TGTGCCAGCAGCTTAGGGTCCGCTGAAGCTTTCTTT. This chain links TRBV7-9 with TRBJ1-1; D unclear. Trimming removed 1 base at V and 6 bases at J, with 6 bases between. In germline, CDR1 is SEHNR, CDR2 FQNEAQ (reference sequence). The CDR3 length is 12 residues.

This clonotype appeared a few times. The chain employs TRBV27 and TRBJ2-6; D gene ambiguous. The germline V gene has CDR1 MNHEY and CDR2 SMNVEV (reference sequence). This CDR3 contains 15 residues. With 4 bases removed from V and 0 bases from J, the gap between germline ends came to 7 bases. The CDR3 sequence is CASSSVPSGANVLTF. The CDR3 nucleotides are TGTGCCAGCAGTTCAGTGCCCTCTGGGGCCAACGTCCTGACTTTC.

There are many counts of this clonotype. J is TRBJ1-5 and V is TRBV4-3; D call uncertain. Trimming pared 0 bases from V and 4 bases from J, leaving 10 bases between. The CDR3 is 15 amino acids. Germline loops: CDR1 LGHNA, CDR2 YSLEER. Here the CDR3 DNA reads TGCGCCAGCAGCCAAGATAGCGACGGGAATCAGCCCCAGCATTTT. It is translated as CASSQDSDGNQPQHF.

This clonotype was counted only a few times. The genes are TRBV10-3 and TRBJ2-2; D possibly matches TRBD1 or TRBD2 (5 bases each). Germline values: CDR1 ENHRY, CDR2 SYGVKD. The CDR3 runs to 15 residues. The V end lost 4 bases, the J end lost 2 bases, and 11 bases lay between the germline ends. Here the CDR3 reads CAISGEGPNTGELFF. The DNA of the CDR3 is TGTGCCATCAGTGGAGAGGGGCCTAACACCGGGGAGCTGTTTTTT.

This sequence joins TRBV6-6 and TRBJ2-2; D not resolved. CDR1 MNHNY and CDR2 SVGAGI come from the germline V gene (reference sequence). V lost 2 bases to trimming and J lost 7 bases, with 2 bases between them. The CDR3 has 11 residues. The chain's CDR3 is CASSYDGELFF. CDR3 nucleotides: TGTGCCAGCAGTTACGACGGGGAGCTGTTTTTT.

The chain is built from TRBV12-3 or TRBV12-4 and TRBJ1-4; no firm D call. Trimming removed 4 bases at V and 8 bases at J, with 8 bases between. The CDR3 is 12 amino acids. Written as DNA, the CDR3 is TGTGCCAGCAGTTATAGTTCCGAAAAACTGTTTTTT. Protein: CASSYSSEKLFF.

The V gene is TRBV6-5, the J gene TRBJ2-1; maybe TRBD1 (6 bases). Germline CDR1 MNHEY, CDR2 SVGAGI. The V gene lost 3 bases and the J gene lost 5 bases, with 11 bases spanning the gap. This CDR3 has 14 residues. CDR3 DNA sequence: TGTGCCAGCAGTTATGGGGGCAGCCACAATGAGCAGTTCTTC. Translating it yields CASSYGGSHNEQFF.

The rearrangement joins TRBV30 to TRBJ2-6; D perhaps matches TRBD2 (5 bases). The CDR3 runs to 15 residues. The germline V gene has CDR1 GTSNPN and CDR2 SVGIG (reference sequence). Trimming took off 3 bases at V and 0 bases at J, with 9 bases between the two ends. The CDR3 spells CAWSPGYSGANVLTF. DNA of the CDR3: TGTGCCTGGAGCCCGGGATACTCTGGGGCCAACGTCCTGACTTTC. The variable domain in full, with the rest retrieved from reference TRBV30 and TRBJ2-6, is SQTIHQWPATLVQPVGSPLSLECTVEGTSNPNLYWYRQAAGRGLQLLFYSVGIGQISSEVPQNLSASRPQDRQFILSSKKLLLSDSGFYLCAWSPGYSGANVLTFGAGSRLTVL.

The table lists this clonotype with a few counts. Germline is not matched at one junction end, which may reflect a read error. This chain links TRBV6-2 or TRBV6-3 with TRBJ1-2; perhaps TRBD1 as D (5 bases). The germline CDR1 and CDR2 sequences are MNHEY and SVGEGT. There are 12 residues in the CDR3. The CDR3: CASSRRDYGYTF. CDR3 nucleotide sequence: TGTGCCAGCAGCCGCCGGGACTACGGCTACACCTTC.

This clonotype was recorded only once. V gene TRBV6-1 combines with J gene TRBJ2-3, with D perhaps being TRBD1 or TRBD2 (5 bases each). Between the trimmed V and J ends, which lost 6 bases and 6 bases, there was a span of 16 bases. This CDR3 has 14 amino acids. CDR1 is MNHNS and CDR2 is SASEGT in the germline V gene. CDR3 in amino acids: CASSPEGWGDTQYF. The CDR3 DNA is TGTGCCAGCAGCCCCGAGGGATGGGGGGATACGCAGTATTTT.